This T cell receptor beta chain comes out of a study of pediatric ulcerative colitis. Study-level points and caveats: In rectum, acute severe colitis had expanded clones and less diversity.

Sequencing used immunoSEQ multiplex PCR; TCRdb keeps in-frame clones, though not all of them. The sample records about 36,000 clones, around four fifths being singletons. V dropped 3 bases and J dropped 2 bases, with 22 bases sitting between them. The germline V gene has CDR1 MGHRA and CDR2 YSYEKL. The CDR3 loop spans 18 amino acids. Remarks on this clone: Its specificity is not known.

The rectum was sampled with one to two pinch biopsies at colonoscopy. The receptor comes from a boy aged 10-17 years with moderate ulcerative colitis. The source material was gut tissue. The V call is TRBV4-1, the J call TRBJ1-2; D ambiguous. Written as DNA, the CDR3 is TGCGCCAGCAGCCAGGACCCCCGGGCACCCGAAACGAACTATGGCTACACCTTC. Its translation is CASSQDPRAPETNYGYTF.